The rows below give T cell receptor beta chains drawn from one sample of a study of CD8 T cells in Susac syndrome. TCRdb called the immunoSEQ multiplex PCR reads again in MiXCR, with one record for every CDR3 protein. The sample has 85,000 to 95,000 distinct CDR3 sequences, about 93% seen once; the top ten hold roughly 0.31%. The source material was CD4+ T cells from PBMCs. The receptors here all came from a human donor with Susac syndrome. CDR3s include the opening cysteine and the closing phenylalanine or tryptophan. The order of the fields is D gene, clone size, V gene, J gene, CDR3 DNA, CDR3 protein. D genes are given only for firm matches. A clone size is listed for some rows: how often the clone was seen (once, few, many), or a class if it is expanded.

D: TRBD1
size: NA
V: TRBV23-1
J: TRBJ2-5
DNA: TGCGCCAGCAGTCGAAGGGACAGAAAATACCAAGAGACCCAGTACTTC
CDR3: CASSRRDRKYQETQYF

D: NA
size: NA
V: TRBV19
J: TRBJ2-1
DNA: TGTGCCAGTCGTGGGGACGAGCAGTTCTTC
CDR3: CASRGDEQFF

D: NA
size: NA
V: TRBV30
J: TRBJ1-2
DNA: TGTGCCTGGAGTGACAGCTATGGCTACACCTTC
CDR3: CAWSDSYGYTF

D: NA
size: once
V: TRBV6-6
J: TRBJ2-7
DNA: TGTGCCAGCACCGACTATGAATACGAGCAGTACTTC
CDR3: CASTDYEYEQYF

D: NA
size: NA
V: TRBV6-5
J: TRBJ1-2
DNA: TGTGCCAGCAGTTCCTCAATGGGGGCTTTAGGAGGCTACACCTTC
CDR3: CASSSSMGALGGYTF

D: TRBD1
size: NA
V: TRBV2
J: TRBJ2-3
DNA: TGTGCCAGCAAGAGGGGACAGTCATCTAGCACAGATACGCAGTATTTT
CDR3: CASKRGQSSSTDTQYF

D: NA
size: NA
V: TRBV30
J: TRBJ2-1
DNA: TGTGCCTGGAGTGTAGGGGGACCGGACAATGAGCAGTTCTTC
CDR3: CAWSVGGPDNEQFF

D: NA
size: once
V: TRBV3-1
J: TRBJ1-6
DNA: TGTGCCAGCAGCCAAGTTGGTTTCGGAAATTCACCCCTCCACTTT
CDR3: CASSQVGFGNSPLHF

D: TRBD1
size: NA
V: TRBV5-1
J: TRBJ2-2
DNA: TGCGCCAGCAGCTTGGGGGACAGCAACACCGGGGAGCTGTTTTTT
CDR3: CASSLGDSNTGELFF

D: TRBD1
size: NA
V: TRBV28
J: TRBJ1-1
DNA: TGTGCCAGCAGTTTGTCCCGGGACAGGGGGTTGAACACTGAAGCTTTCTTT
CDR3: CASSLSRDRGLNTEAFF

D: TRBD1
size: NA
V: TRBV20-1
J: TRBJ1-1
DNA: TGCAGTGCTAGAGCCCTTACAGGGGCAAACACTGAAGCTTTCTTT
CDR3: CSARALTGANTEAFF

D: NA
size: NA
V: TRBV30
J: TRBJ2-1
DNA: TGTGCCTGGAGCACAGGGCCCAATGAGCAGTTCTTC
CDR3: CAWSTGPNEQFF

D: NA
size: NA
V: TRBV7-9
J: TRBJ2-1
DNA: TGTGCCAGCAGCGACTTTAGGACTACAAACAATGAGCAGTTCTTC
CDR3: CASSDFRTTNNEQFF

D: NA
size: NA
V: TRBV30
J: TRBJ1-4
DNA: TGTGCCTGGAGTGCTTCGGACAGTAATGAAAAACTGTTTTTT
CDR3: CAWSASDSNEKLFF

D: NA
size: NA
V: TRBV6-1
J: TRBJ1-3
DNA: TGTGCCAGCAGTCGGGGGGCTGGAAACACCATATATTTT
CDR3: CASSRGAGNTIYF

D: NA
size: NA
V: TRBV20-1
J: TRBJ2-7
DNA: TGCAGTGCCCTAGCCTGGGGGCTGAACGAGCAGTACTTC
CDR3: CSALAWGLNEQYF

D: NA
size: NA
V: TRBV12-3/TRBV12-4
J: TRBJ2-7
DNA: TGTGCCAGCAGCCCTCCCCTGGGGCGGAGAAACGAGCAGTACTTC
CDR3: CASSPPLGRRNEQYF

D: NA
size: NA
V: TRBV27
J: TRBJ1-2
DNA: TGTGCCCCCCGCTATGGCTACACCTTC
CDR3: CAPRYGYTF

D: NA
size: NA
V: TRBV20-1
J: TRBJ2-1
DNA: TGCAGTGCAGGGGAGAACAATGAGCAGTTCTTC
CDR3: CSAGENNEQFF

D: TRBD1
size: once
V: TRBV29-1
J: TRBJ2-4
DNA: TGCAGCGGTCACGGAGCACAGGGGAAAAACATTCAGTACTTC
CDR3: CSGHGAQGKNIQYF

D: TRBD1
size: NA
V: TRBV6-2/TRBV6-3
J: TRBJ1-2
DNA: TGTGCCAGCAGTTACCCCTATCGACAGGGACATGGCTACACCTTC
CDR3: CASSYPYRQGHGYTF

D: TRBD1
size: once
V: TRBV14
J: TRBJ1-2
DNA: TGTGCCAGCAGCCAAACTCTCGGGACAGCCTATGGCTACACCTTC
CDR3: CASSQTLGTAYGYTF